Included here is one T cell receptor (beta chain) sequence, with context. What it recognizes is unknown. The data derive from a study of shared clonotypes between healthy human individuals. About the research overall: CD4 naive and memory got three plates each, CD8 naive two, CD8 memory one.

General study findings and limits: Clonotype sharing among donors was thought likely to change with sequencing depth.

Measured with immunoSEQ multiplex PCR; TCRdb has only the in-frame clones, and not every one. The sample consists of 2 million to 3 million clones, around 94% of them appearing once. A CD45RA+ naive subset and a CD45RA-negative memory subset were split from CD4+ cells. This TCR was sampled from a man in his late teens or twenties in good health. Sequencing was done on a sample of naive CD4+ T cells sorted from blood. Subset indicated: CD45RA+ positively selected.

The chain's CDR3 is CASSWARQGFTEAFF. The DNA for the CDR3 is TGTGCCAGCAGCTGGGCCCGTCAGGGGTTCACTGAAGCTTTCTTT. The chain combines TRBV5-6 with TRBJ1-1; D possibly corresponds to TRBD1 (6 bases). The V and J ends lost 3 bases and 4 bases respectively, with 16 bases between them. Looked up from germline, CDR1 is SGHDT and CDR2 is YYEEEE. This CDR3 contains 15 residues.